The TCR beta chain described here comes from a study of shared clonotypes between healthy human individuals (dated by TCRdb to 2020 to 2022). Background on the whole study: The cohort comprised a couple of women and a few men aged 18 to 49 years. Different laboratories and diverse techniques were used to prepare libraries and sequence TCR repertoires, to increase sequencing depth and limit assay-specific biases. For each donor, CD4 naive and CD4 memory were each run on three plates, CD8 naive on two plates, and CD8 memory on one plate. Per donor, leukapheresis produced somewhere between about 0.94 and 9.5 billion PBMCs. The study deeply sequenced blood TCR repertoires of about 5 healthy adults to estimate repertoire size and the extent of clonotype sharing between individuals.

Note on this clone: Its cognate antigen has yet to be identified. No qualities accompany the bases; no much larger clone lies one base away.

Study-level results and caveats: Pairwise subsampling indicated that sequencing depth was expected to affect the degree of clonotype sharing among donors. The small number of donors limited the genetic and exposure-history diversity represented. Even with the large sequencing depth, rarefaction of the sorted-subset datasets indicated that sequencing was incomplete. Compared with non-shared clonotypes, the clonotypes found in all four sorted-subset donors had higher generation probabilities. Naive subsets generally had larger estimated clonotype richness than memory subsets did. When several donors were compared, the shared fraction of clonotypes was 5% to 6.5% for naive CD4, around 4% for naive CD8, 2.3% for memory CD4, and around 0.4% for memory CD8. Only blood was sampled, and tissue TCR repertoires likely differ from those in blood.

Using the deep immunoSEQ assay, TCR CDR3 regions were amplified from genomic DNA by multiplex PCR. Genomic DNA extracted from each cell subset was distributed evenly over all wells of several immunoSEQ 96-well plates, and each plate served as one replicate. For sorted subsets, around 0.2 ug of genomic DNA, equivalent to about 30,000 T cell genomes, went into each replicate PCR. Purified libraries were measured with a Qubit 3.0 fluorometer, size-checked on a Bioanalyzer 2100, and measured again with the KAPA Library Quantification kit. Each immunoSEQ 96-well plate was sequenced on its own single-read 150-cycle Illumina NextSeq 550 flow cell. The paper's data handling went like this. Because the immunoSEQ output held only junctional sequences and lacked quality scores, the filtering could not match the filtering applied to full-length reads. To assign V/J genes and CDR3, sequences were annotated against IMGT germline references using PyIR, a Python wrapper for IgBLAST v1.9. Reads were removed for weak V/J assignments (E-value above 1e-6), missing CDR3, stop codons, out-of-frame junctions, or ambiguous translated residues. V3J clonotypes were defined as sequences sharing an identical inferred V gene, J gene, and CDR3 amino acid sequence. To compute the percentage overlap between repertoires, the number of shared unique clonotypes was divided by the size of the smaller repertoire. Three approaches were used to assess repertoire richness: RTK rarefaction, the Chao1 estimator, and Recon v2.1 estimates of unobserved clonotypes. For all TCRbeta clonotypes obtained by the gDNA method from a few donors, generation probabilities were computed with OLGA. TCRdb obtained this table from immuneACCESS and retained in-frame rearrangements with V and J assigned. These tables miss some clones; where compared with another copy, unresolved V genes account for less than half of the shortfall, and the remainder is unexplained. V, J and clone size are those of that table, while D and trimming were read from the DNA. The sample includes 2 million to 2.5 million clones, with approximately 95% observed a single time. The ten largest clones take up approximately 0.4% of the sample.

The donors were healthy, HIV-negative adults who had no recently reported acute infections or vaccinations. Only Caucasian adults living in Nashville, Tennessee, USA were represented among the donors. Magnetic negative selection was used to enrich CD4+ T cells, after which naive cells were positively selected on CD45RA and the negative fraction became the memory subset. After blood collection by leukapheresis, PBMCs were isolated using Ficoll-Histopaque density gradient centrifugation and then cryopreserved in the vapor phase of liquid nitrogen. Analytical flow cytometry was used to check the purity and quantity of every magnetically sorted T cell population. Genomic DNA was isolated from each sorted fraction and quantified by UV absorbance on a Nanodrop 2000c. A distance of 11 bases separates the germline ends of V and J, which lose 11 bases and 3 bases respectively. Including cysteine and phenylalanine, the CDR3 has 11 amino acids. Only the CDR3 portion is preserved as DNA: 33 bases, with reading frame beginning at the first base. CDR1 is given as WSHSY and CDR2 as SAAADI, both from the germline V gene.

This clonotype was sampled from a man between 18 and 35 years old in good health. Some clones in this sample may be carry-over from other donors' samples. The sequence links TRBV10-2 to TRBJ2-7; the D region may be TRBD1 or TRBD2, each matching 5 bases equally. Sequenced: naive CD4+ T cells from PBMCs. The meaning of the sample's cell subset or site label: CD45RA+ positively selected. The DNA is TGCGCCGCAGGGACCCACTACGAGCAGTACTTC. Its protein is CAAGTHYEQYF.